This T cell receptor (beta chain) was observed in a study of early T cells in non-severe SARS-CoV-2 infection. TCRdb fed the 5' RACE reads into MiXCR, producing one record per CDR3 protein. Found here are tens of thousands of distinct CDR3 sequences, 5% to 7.5% of them singletons; the top ten hold around 5%. The starting material was whole blood, obtained at baseline. The sequence was obtained from an adult who was a healthcare worker with PCR-confirmed SARS-CoV-2 infection or an uninfected control (not recorded which).

The CDR3 is CASSDGDITEAFF. CDR3 in DNA: TGTGCCAGCAGCGATGGGGATATCACTGAAGCTTTCTTT. The chain combines TRBV11-3 with TRBJ1-1, with unresolved D. CDR1 SGHNT and CDR2 YENEEA come from the germline V gene. V dropped 5 bases and J dropped 4 bases, with 11 bases sitting between them. CDR3 length: 13 residues.